These 21 T cell receptor beta chains originate from one sample sequenced in a study of response to subunit inactivated influenza vaccine. TCRdb fed the RT-PCR reads into MiXCR, producing one record per CDR3 protein. The profile shows more than 550,000 distinct CDR3 sequences, around 11% of them singletons. Specimen: PBMCs from blood, collected on the day of vaccination. These receptors were collected from a man aged 45-65 years who received an inactivated influenza vaccine.

V usage is TRBV6-2 or TRBV6-3 and J usage is TRBJ2-7; TRBD1 is a possible D gene (6 bases). CDR1 is MNHEY and CDR2 is SVGEGT in the germline V gene. V shed 6 bases and J shed 2 bases, with 14 bases lying between them. CDR3 size: 14 residues. CDR3 amino acids: CASRRTASTYEQYF. CDR3 DNA sequence: TGTGCCAGCAGGCGGACAGCCTCTACCTACGAGCAGTACTTC.

The chain carries TRBV12-3 or TRBV12-4 and TRBJ2-1, with D uncertain. The CDR3 sequence is 11 residues long. Trimming removed 6 bases at V and 7 bases at J, with 7 bases between. CDR3 in amino acids: CASRARNEQFF. The CDR3 region has the DNA TGTGCCAGCAGGGCAAGAAATGAGCAGTTCTTC.

The chain combines TRBV4-3 with TRBJ2-7, with 8 bases matching TRBD2. Trimming cost V 0 bases and J 5 bases; bases outside gene matches: 9. The CDR3 sequence is 16 residues long. In germline, CDR1 is LGHNA, CDR2 YSLEER. The chain's CDR3 is CASSQDQTGGLDEQYF. DNA for the CDR3: TGCGCCAGCAGCCAAGATCAGACGGGAGGGCTAGACGAGCAGTACTTC.

The chain carries TRBV28 and TRBJ2-5; TRBD1 matches 9 bases. The ends lost 6 bases at V and 6 bases at J; junction bases unmatched: 5. The germline CDR1 and CDR2 sequences are MDHEN and SYDVKM. This CDR3 spans 13 amino acids. The CDR3 reads CASRKQGAKTQYF. For the CDR3, the DNA is TGTGCCAGCAGGAAACAGGGGGCGAAGACCCAGTACTTC.

This chain links TRBV13 with TRBJ2-5; a weak D match, TRBD2 (7 bases). Germline-derived CDR1 and CDR2 are PRHDT and FYEKMQ (reference sequence). The V end was cut by 4 bases, the J end by 4 bases, with 16 bases between. This CDR3 spans 15 amino acids. DNA for the CDR3: TGTGCCAGCAGCTCCTTAGAGGGGGGGCTAGAGACCCAGTACTTC. Protein product: CASSSLEGGLETQYF.

The chain employs TRBV10-3 and TRBJ2-3, with 10 bases aligning to TRBD2. The germline V gene encodes CDR1 ENHRY and CDR2 SYGVKD. Trimming at V came to 3 bases and at J to 1 base, leaving 4 bases not matched to a gene. The CDR3 runs to 16 residues. The CDR3 loop reads CAISETLAGGTDTQYF. The CDR3 DNA sequence: TGTGCCATCAGTGAAACCCTAGCGGGGGGCACAGATACGCAGTATTTT.

This clonotype appeared a few times. The rearrangement links TRBV19 to TRBJ2-7; the D is unclear. The CDR3 spans 14 residues. The V end lost 3 bases, the J end lost 2 bases, and 11 bases lay between the germline ends. Germline V lookup: CDR1 LNHDA, CDR2 SQIVND (reference sequence). CDR3 loop: CASSIRTGTYEQYF. CDR3 sequence (DNA): TGTGCCAGTAGTATCCGAACCGGTACCTACGAGCAGTACTTC. The full variable domain, in which reference TRBV19 and TRBJ2-7 provide the parts outside the CDR3, is DGGITQSPKYLFRKEGQNVTLSCEQNLNHDAMYWYRQDPGQGLRLIYYSQIVNDFQKGDIAEGYSVSREKKESFPLTVTSAQKNPTAFYLCASSIRTGTYEQYFGPGTRLTVT.

This clonotype turned up a few times. The chain carries TRBV4-2 and TRBJ1-1, with D possibly matching TRBD1 (5 bases). This CDR3 contains 15 residues. Trimming took 2 bases from V and 7 from J, leaving 17 bases between them. CDR1 is LGHNA and CDR2 is YNFKEQ in the germline V gene. CDR3 coding DNA: TGTGCCAGCAGCCAAACGGTGGGGCGCAGTATTGAAGCTTTCTTT. It translates to CASSQTVGRSIEAFF.

This clonotype was seen only a few times. The rearrangement links TRBV29-1 to TRBJ2-7; 8 bases align to TRBD1. Germline V gene sequence: CDR1 SQVTM, CDR2 ANQGSEA. The CDR3 covers 13 residues. V was pared by 3 bases and J by 4 bases, with 5 bases of the junction left unmatched. In DNA form, the CDR3 reads TGCAGCGTTGAGTACAGGGGGGAATACGAGCAGTACTTC. It encodes CSVEYRGEYEQYF.

This clonotype appeared many times. The chain employs TRBV7-9 and TRBJ2-7, with D perhaps TRBD1 or TRBD2 (5 bases each). V dropped 1 base and J dropped 2 bases, with 9 bases sitting between them. The CDR3 contains 14 residues. Germline values: CDR1 SEHNR, CDR2 FQNEAQ (reference sequence). CDR3 amino acids: CASSLGRETYEQYF. DNA for the CDR3: TGTGCCAGCAGCTTAGGCAGGGAGACCTACGAGCAGTACTTC.

The table lists this clonotype with a few counts. The CDR3 DNA reads as TGCGCCAGCACCCAGGGGACAGGTTACTACGAGCAGTACTTC. Protein: CASTQGTGYYEQYF. The rearrangement links TRBV5-1 to TRBJ2-7; 8 bases are a match to TRBD1. V shed 6 bases and J 3 bases; nucleotides not matched to a gene: 8. Per the germline V gene, CDR1 is SGHRS and CDR2 is YFSETQ. The CDR3 has 14 residues.

The table lists this clonotype with many counts. V is TRBV6-5 and J is TRBJ2-5; tentative D call: TRBD1 (6 bases). V was clipped by 2 bases and J by 2 bases, with 6 bases between them. This CDR3 spans 13 amino acids. Germline CDR1 reads MNHEY; CDR2 reads SVGAGI. This chain's CDR3 is CASSYTGQETQYF. The CDR3, as DNA: TGTGCCAGCAGTTACACAGGGCAAGAGACCCAGTACTTC.

This clonotype has ten or more counts. The V call is TRBV12-3 or TRBV12-4, the J call TRBJ2-1; 12 positions agree with TRBD2. V trimming: 3 bases; J trimming: 9 bases; junction bases outside the gene matches: 24. The CDR3 length is 21 residues. The CDR3 is CASSFVYGTGLAGGPLGEQFF. The DNA for the CDR3 is TGTGCCAGCAGTTTCGTATATGGGACGGGGCTAGCGGGAGGGCCCTTGGGTGAGCAGTTCTTC.

There are a few counts of this clonotype. The chain has TRBV19 and TRBJ1-5; 8 nucleotides align to TRBD1. CDR3 length: 15 amino acids. Losses at the gene ends were 6 bases for V and 3 bases for J; bases not matched to a gene: 7. CDR1 LNHDA and CDR2 SQIVND come from the germline V gene (reference sequence). CDR3 DNA: TGTGCCAGTAGGACGGGACAGGCGATCAATCAGCCCCAGCATTTT. This gives the protein CASRTGQAINQPQHF.

This clonotype has more than one count but fewer than ten. The rearrangement uses TRBV5-1 and TRBJ2-5; 7 bases line up with TRBD1. Trimming at V came to 5 bases and at J to 5 bases, leaving 9 bases not matched to a gene. The CDR3 is 14 amino acids. Germline CDR1 reads SGHRS; CDR2 reads YFSETQ. In DNA form, the CDR3 reads TGCGCCAGCAGTCCGACAGGGACAATTGAGACCCAGTACTTC. Its translation: CASSPTGTIETQYF.

The V call is TRBV7-2, the J call TRBJ2-1; D is unclear. The CDR3 has 12 amino acids. Trimming shortened V by 2 bases and J by 10 bases, and 9 bases separated the two germline ends. Germline CDR1 is SGHTA and CDR2 is FQGNSA. The CDR3 DNA is TGTGCCAGCAGCTTAATCGCCCGGGAGCAGTTCTTC. It encodes CASSLIAREQFF.

This clonotype has ten or more counts. This chain connects TRBV24-1 to TRBJ2-5, with 8 bases matching TRBD1. The CDR3 runs to 17 residues. The J segment lost 4 bases and the V segment lost 3 bases, leaving 12 bases of the junction unmatched. CDR1 and CDR2 (germline): KGHDR, SFDVKD. Here the CDR3 DNA reads TGTGCCACCAGTGATCCCACCCCAGGGGGCTTAATAGAGACCCAGTACTTC. Translating it yields CATSDPTPGGLIETQYF.

The rearrangement links TRBV25-1 to TRBJ2-3, with 10 bases that match TRBD2. Germline V gives CDR1 MGHDK, CDR2 SYGVNS. Trimming removed 4 bases from V and 4 bases from J; junction bases left unmatched: 11. This CDR3 has 17 amino acids. In nucleotides, the CDR3 is TGTGCCAGCAGTGCTAGCGGGAGCCCCATTCGCGCAGATACGCAGTATTTT. Its translation: CASSASGSPIRADTQYF.

The chain links TRBV19 to TRBJ1-5, with D perhaps matching TRBD1 (6 bases). CDR3 length: 16 residues. From germline, CDR1 is LNHDA and CDR2 SQIVND (reference sequence). V was cut by 3 bases and J by 3 bases, with 15 bases left in between. CDR3 sequence: CASSISTGNPNQPQHF. In DNA form, the CDR3 reads TGTGCCAGTAGTATTTCAACAGGGAACCCCAATCAGCCCCAGCATTTT.

The CDR3: CASSQDSAGTYEQYF. The DNA of the CDR3 is TGTGCCAGCAGCCAAGATTCGGCGGGAACCTACGAGCAGTACTTC. The chain employs TRBV3-1 and TRBJ2-7; perhaps TRBD2 as D (6 bases). V was shortened by 0 bases and J by 2 bases, with 11 bases between the two germline ends. Germline V gene sequence: CDR1 LGHDT, CDR2 YNNKEL (reference sequence). CDR3 size: 15 residues.

V usage is TRBV20-1 and J usage is TRBJ2-3; 8 nucleotides agree with TRBD1. The CDR3 runs 16 residues. Germline V gene data show CDR1 as DFQATT and CDR2 as SNEGSKA (reference sequence). Trimming took 7 bases from V and 0 from J; bases not matched to a gene: 12. The CDR3: CSVRQGAYLSTDTQYF. CDR3 DNA sequence: TGCAGTGTGCGCCAGGGGGCCTACCTAAGCACAGATACGCAGTATTTT.